A selection of T cell receptor beta chains follows, all from one sample in a study of blood T cell repertoires in COVID-19. The assay was immunoSEQ multiplex PCR, and TCRdb's table has in-frame clones only and misses some. Counted here are about 250,000 clones, 88% occurring once; the ten biggest clones make up around 6.5%. The sequenced sample consisted of peripheral blood. These receptors all come from a young woman with COVID-19, enrolled during active disease. Each CDR3 is given with its conserved first and last residue. The D gene is left open where the match is weak. Part of the rows lack a size; the others show once, few, many or a class for expanded clones.

cdr3_nt	cdr3_aa	j_call	clone_size	v_call	d_call
TGTGCCAGCAGCCACGGGTTTGGATACGAGCAGTACTTC	CASSHGFGYEQYF	TRBJ2-7	once	TRBV5-5	NA
TGTGCCAGCGGATCTGACAGGAATGAGCAGTTCTTC	CASGSDRNEQFF	TRBJ2-1	NA	TRBV6-5	NA
TGTGCCAGCCTGGAGCGGGCAGACTTTGTCAATCAGCCCCAGCATTTT	CASLERADFVNQPQHF	TRBJ1-5	NA	TRBV27	NA
TGTGCCAGCAGCGCCCGGGACAGGGCTAGCACAGATACGCAGTATTTT	CASSARDRASTDTQYF	TRBJ2-3	NA	TRBV3-1/TRBV3-2	TRBD1
TGTGCCAGCCAGTACAGGGACAATCAGCCCCAGCATTTT	CASQYRDNQPQHF	TRBJ1-5	NA	TRBV2	NA
TGTGCCAGCAGCCCCGATCGTTCAGGGGGAAACACTGAAGCTTTCTTT	CASSPDRSGGNTEAFF	TRBJ1-1	NA	TRBV14	TRBD1
TGTGCCAGCAGTTCCCGACAGGGGGCTTTGAACACCATATATTTT	CASSSRQGALNTIYF	TRBJ1-3	NA	TRBV6-5	TRBD1
TGTGCCAGCAACGACGGACAGGGGTTAGATACGCAGTATTTT	CASNDGQGLDTQYF	TRBJ2-3	once	TRBV6-5	TRBD1
TGTGCCAGTAGTTTATGGGACAGGGGTCAGCCCCAGCATTTT	CASSLWDRGQPQHF	TRBJ1-5	NA	TRBV19	TRBD1
TGTGCCAGCAGCTTTGGACTTCATAGGGGCACAGATACGCAGTATTTT	CASSFGLHRGTDTQYF	TRBJ2-3	NA	TRBV11-3	NA
TGTGCCAGCAGTTACTCGTCAGGGAAAACCAATCAGCCCCAGCATTTT	CASSYSSGKTNQPQHF	TRBJ1-5	NA	TRBV6-5	NA
TGCGCCAGCAGCCAAGATTTGCGGGAGGGCCCTCGAAGAGAGCAGTTCTTC	CASSQDLREGPRREQFF	TRBJ2-1	NA	TRBV4-3	TRBD2
TGTGCCAGCAGCGCCCCCGGGCGGGATCAAGAGACCCAGTACTTC	CASSAPGRDQETQYF	TRBJ2-5	NA	TRBV7-9	NA
TGTGCCAGTAGTGACAGGGGGAATTCACCCCTCCACTTT	CASSDRGNSPLHF	TRBJ1-6	NA	TRBV19	TRBD1
TGTGCCACCCTAGATAGGAATGAGCAGTTCTTC	CATLDRNEQFF	TRBJ2-1	NA	TRBV27	NA
TGTGCCAGCGGCAGCCCGTACCCCGGGACAGGGACCTACGAGCAGTACTTC	CASGSPYPGTGTYEQYF	TRBJ2-7	NA	TRBV28	TRBD1
TGTGCCAGCTCACCAGGACAGCTGAACACCGGGGAGCTGTTTTTT	CASSPGQLNTGELFF	TRBJ2-2	few	TRBV18	NA